This T cell receptor (beta chain) was captured by sequencing in a study of cytomegalovirus exposure and HLA in healthy donors. Background on the study: Researchers found that under 90% of just under 400 genotyped donors fell within the Caucasian-associated ancestry cluster.

13 Jbeta primers and 60 Vbeta primers were used for the PCR. Assay used: immunoSEQ multiplex PCR; TCRdb lists only in-frame clones, some missing. Of about 110,000 clones in the sample, 15% to 19% were seen once. This clone was seen more than once but under ten times. Its antigen is as yet unknown. Study-level points and caveats: TCR beta V- and J-gene trimming, according to a later analysis, was linked to a missense DCLRE1C variant. Information on immune exposure was restricted to one variable (CMV serostatus). Being indistinguishable, some V segments were excluded, TRBV6-2 and TRBV6-3 among them.

This CDR3 comprises 16 residues. The germline V gene encodes CDR1 SGHDN and CDR2 FVKESK. V was pared by 4 bases and J by 0 bases, with 15 bases between. This rearrangement joins TRBV14 to TRBJ1-1, with a tentative D call TRBD1 (5 bases). Sequenced: PBMCs. The source is a young woman in good health and CMV-seronegative. CDR3 protein: CASSRRGLRMNTEAFF. CDR3 sequence (DNA): TGTGCCAGCAGCCGGAGGGGCCTGAGGATGAACACTGAAGCTTTCTTT.